The 8 T cell receptor beta chains presented below share a single source sample, sequenced in a study of identical twins. TCRdb processed the 5' RACE reads anew with MiXCR; each CDR3 protein has one entry. In the table there are 150,000 or so distinct CDR3 sequences, under 4.5% of which are singletons. The sample was memory T cells sorted from blood. These receptor sequences come from a man younger than 30 in good health.

There are many counts of this clonotype. This rearrangement joins TRBV29-1 to TRBJ2-1; 14 bases map to TRBD2. The CDR3 runs 15 residues. From germline, CDR1 is SQVTM and CDR2 ANQGSEA. J lost 9 bases, V lost 4 bases, and 8 bases had no gene match. This CDR3 is CSVAPGLAGDGEQFF. The CDR3 bases are TGCAGCGTTGCCCCGGGACTAGCGGGAGATGGTGAGCAGTTCTTC.

Ten or more counts support this clonotype. This chain links TRBV28 with TRBJ2-5; 10 nucleotides match TRBD1. The CDR3 extends over 15 amino acids. Losses at the gene ends were 1 base for V and 3 bases for J; bases not matched to a gene: 2. In germline, CDR1 is MDHEN, CDR2 SYDVKM. In DNA, the CDR3 is TGTGCCAGCAGTTTATTTGGGACAGGGGAAGAGACCCAGTACTTC. Amino acid sequence: CASSLFGTGEETQYF.

The rearrangement links TRBV3-1 to TRBJ2-1, with a possible D match to TRBD2 (5 bases). The CDR3 runs to 14 residues. Germline CDR1 is LGHDT and CDR2 is YNNKEL (reference sequence). Between the trimmed V and J ends, which lost 4 bases and 5 bases, there was a span of 12 bases. CDR3 sequence reads: CASSLPPGNNEQFF. CDR3 in DNA: TGTGCCAGCAGCCTCCCTCCCGGGAACAATGAGCAGTTCTTC.

This clonotype was recorded at least ten times. The chain has TRBV10-2 and TRBJ2-1; TRBD2 matches at 10 bases. Trimming removed 6 bases from V and 3 bases from J; junction bases left unmatched: 2. This CDR3 is 14 amino acids long. Germline V gene data show CDR1 as WSHSY and CDR2 as SAAADI. The CDR3 sequence: CASRIAGGYNEQFF. CDR3 nucleotide sequence: TGCGCCAGCAGAATAGCGGGAGGCTACAATGAGCAGTTCTTC.

This clonotype was found many times. The rearrangement joins TRBV5-1 to TRBJ1-4; a possible D gene is TRBD1 (6 bases). The V gene's germline CDR1 is SGHRS and CDR2 YFSETQ. The CDR3 loop spans 16 amino acids. Trimming shortened V by 4 bases and J by 0 bases, and 13 bases separated the two germline ends. CDR3 coding DNA: TGCGCCAGCAGCACCGGACAGCCCTCAACTAATGAAAAACTGTTTTTT. This sequence encodes CASSTGQPSTNEKLFF. Full variable domain (remainder filled in from reference TRBV5-1 and TRBJ1-4): KAGVTQTPRYLIKTRGQQVTLSCSPISGHRSVSWYQQTPGQGLQFLFEYFSETQRNKGNFPGRFSGRQFSNSRSEMNVSTLELGDSALYLCASSTGQPSTNEKLFFGSGTQLSVL.

This clonotype was seen ten or more times. This CDR3 reads CSVAGLAGYEQYF. DNA for the CDR3: TGCAGCGTCGCAGGACTAGCGGGGTACGAGCAGTACTTC. The rearrangement uses TRBV29-1 and TRBJ2-7; 12 nucleotides align to TRBD2. V lost 6 bases, J lost 4 bases, and 4 bases stayed unmatched. The germline V gene encodes CDR1 SQVTM and CDR2 ANQGSEA. The CDR3 length is 13 residues.

This clonotype came up many times. This chain joins TRBV3-1 and TRBJ1-3; no reliable D call. The CDR3 has 13 residues. Trimming left V 4 bases short and J 1 base short, with 5 bases between. Germline CDR1 is LGHDT and CDR2 is YNNKEL (reference sequence). This CDR3 is CASSRGSGNTIYF. The CDR3 DNA sequence: TGTGCCAGCAGCCGCGGGTCTGGAAACACCATATATTTT.

In its sample, this clonotype was seen many times. The V and J genes are TRBV5-1 and TRBJ2-7; 8 bases are shared with TRBD2. J was trimmed by 0 bases and V by 4 bases; bases with no gene match: 3. The CDR3 length is 14 residues. Looked up from germline, CDR1 is SGHRS and CDR2 is YFSETQ. In DNA form, the CDR3 reads TGCGCCAGCAGCCCCAGCGGGAGCTCCTACGAGCAGTACTTC. This gives the protein CASSPSGSSYEQYF. Variable domain in full (rest from reference TRBV5-1 and TRBJ2-7): KAGVTQTPRYLIKTRGQQVTLSCSPISGHRSVSWYQQTPGQGLQFLFEYFSETQRNKGNFPGRFSGRQFSNSRSEMNVSTLELGDSALYLCASSPSGSSYEQYFGPGTRLTVT.